This TCR beta chain was profiled in a study of T cell changes during pregnancy in multiple sclerosis. The germline gives CDR1 MNHEY, CDR2 SMNVEV (reference sequence). The CDR3 contains 15 residues. The V gene lost 0 bases and the J gene lost 5 bases, with 13 bases spanning the gap. Sequenced by immunoSEQ multiplex PCR; TCRdb stores in-frame clones only, minus some. The data show some 30,000 clones, with roughly 87% seen just once and 7.9% held by the top ten. This TCR was sampled from a female donor with multiple sclerosis, enrolled in a pregnancy study. This rearrangement joins TRBV27 to TRBJ1-2, with D unclear. This specimen was CD8+ T cells from peripheral blood mononuclear cells, taken before pregnancy. In nucleotides, the CDR3 is TGTGCCAGCAGTTTATCACGTGGGCAGATGTATGGCTACACCTTC. Amino acid sequence: CASSLSRGQMYGYTF.